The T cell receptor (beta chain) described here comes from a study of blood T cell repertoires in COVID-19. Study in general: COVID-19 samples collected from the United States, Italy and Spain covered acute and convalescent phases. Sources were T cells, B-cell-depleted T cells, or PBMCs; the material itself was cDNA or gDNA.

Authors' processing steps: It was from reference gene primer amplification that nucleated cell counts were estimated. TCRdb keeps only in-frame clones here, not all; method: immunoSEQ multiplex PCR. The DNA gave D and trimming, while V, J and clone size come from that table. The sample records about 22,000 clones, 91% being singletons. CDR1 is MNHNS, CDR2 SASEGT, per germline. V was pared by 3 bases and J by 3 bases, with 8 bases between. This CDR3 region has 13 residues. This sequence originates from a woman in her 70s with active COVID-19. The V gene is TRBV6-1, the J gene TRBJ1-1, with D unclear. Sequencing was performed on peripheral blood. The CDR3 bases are TGTGCCAGCAGTGAGCGGAAGGACACTGAAGCTTTCTTT. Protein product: CASSERKDTEAFF.